Following are 15 T cell receptor beta chains from one sample sequenced in a study of blood T cell repertoires in COVID-19. Here immunoSEQ multiplex PCR was the method, and the copy in TCRdb shows in-frame clones only, minus some. The repertoire holds approximately 200,000 clones, with 80% to 90% as singletons. Sequencing was performed on peripheral blood. Receptor source: a woman aged 80 or older with acute or convalescent COVID-19.

The V call is TRBV19, the J call TRBJ1-5; D not resolved. The CDR3 spans 13 residues. V was pared by 4 bases and J by 8 bases, with 12 bases between. CDR1 is LNHDA, CDR2 SQIVND, per germline (reference sequence). CDR3 nucleotide sequence: TGTGCCAGTAGTACCTTCCTGTCGGAGCCCCAGCATTTT. Protein: CASSTFLSEPQHF. The variable domain in full, completed from reference TRBV19 and TRBJ1-5, reads DGGITQSPKYLFRKEGQNVTLSCEQNLNHDAMYWYRQDPGQGLRLIYYSQIVNDFQKGDIAEGYSVSREKKESFPLTVTSAQKNPTAFYLCASSTFLSEPQHFGDGTRLSIL.

The V gene is TRBV5-6, the J gene TRBJ2-1, with D possibly matching TRBD2 (5 bases). Germline V gene sequence: CDR1 SGHDT, CDR2 YYEEEE. V lost 2 bases and J 7 bases, leaving 16 bases between the germline ends. CDR3 size: 15 residues. The CDR3 spells CASSLVARVGNEQFF. DNA of the CDR3: TGTGCCAGCAGCTTAGTGGCGAGGGTCGGAAATGAGCAGTTCTTC.

This sequence joins TRBV28 and TRBJ2-4; the D gene is possibly TRBD1 (5 bases). V was shortened by 2 bases and J by 6 bases, with 5 bases between the two germline ends. CDR1 MDHEN and CDR2 SYDVKM come from the germline V gene. The CDR3 is 12 amino acids. The CDR3 sequence is CASSLQGNIQYF. CDR3 coding DNA: TGTGCCAGCAGTTTACAGGGAAACATTCAGTACTTC.

This rearrangement joins TRBV29-1 to TRBJ1-4; weak D call: TRBD1 (5 bases). From germline, CDR1 is SQVTM and CDR2 ANQGSEA. V was trimmed by 3 bases and J by 5 bases, leaving 10 bases between them. The CDR3 is made up of 13 amino acids. In DNA, the CDR3 is TGCAGCGTTGAGGGGCATCAGAATGAAAAACTGTTTTTT. This gives the protein CSVEGHQNEKLFF.

The J gene is TRBJ2-3, the V gene TRBV6-2 or TRBV6-3; 9 nucleotides align to TRBD1. Germline CDR1 reads MNHEY; CDR2 reads SVGEGT. The CDR3 length is 15 residues. V lost 6 bases and J lost 2; bases outside the gene matches: 6. The CDR3: CASSGDREHTDTQYF. DNA for the CDR3: TGTGCCAGCAGCGGGGACAGGGAGCACACAGATACGCAGTATTTT.

In its sample, this clone was seen once. The rearrangement links TRBV19 to TRBJ1-1; tentatively, D is TRBD1 (5 bases). CDR1 and CDR2 from the germline V gene are LNHDA and SQIVND (reference sequence). The ends were cut back, 3 bases at V and 6 bases at J, with 14 bases in the middle. This CDR3 is 14 amino acids long. Written as DNA, the CDR3 is TGTGCCAGTAGTATCGGCGGGAAGGGGCCTGAAGCTTTCTTT. Translation gives CASSIGGKGPEAFF. Filled out from reference TRBV19 and TRBJ1-1, the complete variable domain reads DGGITQSPKYLFRKEGQNVTLSCEQNLNHDAMYWYRQDPGQGLRLIYYSQIVNDFQKGDIAEGYSVSREKKESFPLTVTSAQKNPTAFYLCASSIGGKGPEAFFGQGTRLTVV.

The V call is TRBV10-3, the J call TRBJ1-3, with D tentatively TRBD1 (6 bases). CDR3 size: 14 residues. Trimming pared 3 bases from V and 4 bases from J, leaving 10 bases between. Germline loops: CDR1 ENHRY, CDR2 SYGVKD. Here the CDR3 DNA reads TGTGCCATCAGTGATGGGCAGGGGGGAAACACCATATATTTT. Translation: CAISDGQGGNTIYF.

The chain uses TRBV6-4 and TRBJ1-5; 8 nucleotides align to TRBD1. Germline V gene lookup returns CDR1 MRHNA and CDR2 SNTAGT. V trimming: 3 bases; J trimming: 5 bases; junction bases outside the gene matches: 3. This CDR3 is 14 amino acids long. CDR3 amino acids: CASSEAGGDQPQHF. The CDR3 coding sequence is TGTGCCAGCAGTGAGGCAGGGGGCGATCAGCCCCAGCATTTT.

This clone was observed a single time. The CDR3 here is CASTGGPGEKLFF. The CDR3 DNA reads as TGTGCCAGCACAGGGGGCCCGGGAGAAAAACTGTTTTTT. This chain joins TRBV7-2 and TRBJ1-4, with 8 bases aligning to TRBD1. Trimming cost V 7 bases and J 8 bases; bases outside gene matches: 6. The CDR3 spans 13 residues. Germline V gives CDR1 SGHTA, CDR2 FQGNSA.

V gene TRBV6-2 or TRBV6-3 combines with J gene TRBJ2-5, with TRBD1 identical over 7 bases. Germline CDR1 MNHEY, CDR2 SVGEGT. J gave up 4 bases and V 0 bases, and 5 bases lay outside the gene matches. The CDR3 has 15 amino acids. CDR3 protein: CASSYSRGPGETQYF. For the CDR3, the DNA is TGTGCCAGCAGTTACTCGAGGGGGCCGGGAGAGACCCAGTACTTC.

This clone was seen only a few times. The V and J genes are TRBV19 and TRBJ1-6, with D uncertain. CDR1 LNHDA and CDR2 SQIVND come from the germline V gene (reference sequence). The CDR3 runs 12 residues. The germline V and J ends were trimmed by 5 bases and 8 bases, with 7 bases remaining between them. CDR3 sequence: CASSAGDSPLHF. CDR3 bases: TGTGCCAGTAGTGCCGGGGATTCACCCCTCCACTTT.

The chain joins TRBV5-1 to TRBJ1-6, with TRBD1 identical over 12 bases. V lost 4 bases to trimming and J lost 8 bases; unmatched junction nucleotides: 4. The CDR3 has 15 residues. The V gene's germline CDR1 is SGHRS and CDR2 YFSETQ. The CDR3 is CASSVGQGAHSPLHF. DNA for the CDR3: TGCGCCAGCAGCGTGGGACAGGGGGCACATTCACCCCTCCACTTT.

This clone appeared a few times. Other DNA sequences within the sample encode an identical CDR3. The chain is built from TRBV3-1 (or the pseudogene TRBV3-2) and TRBJ1-5, with 7 positions matching TRBD1. The J segment lost 7 bases and the V segment lost 0 bases, leaving 3 bases of the junction unmatched. CDR3 length: 14 residues. The germline gives CDR1 LGHDT, CDR2 YNNKEL (reference sequence). The CDR3 nucleotides read TGTGCCAGCAGCCAAGATCCAGGGGGACAGCCCCAGCATTTT. It translates to CASSQDPGGQPQHF.

The chain combines TRBV18 with TRBJ2-2; 12 positions agree with TRBD2. With 5 bases clipped from V and 0 bases from J, the junction kept 1 base outside the gene matches. CDR3 length: 16 amino acids. The germline gives CDR1 KGHSH, CDR2 LQKENI. CDR3 protein: CASSSSGGANTGELFF. The CDR3 nucleotides are TGTGCCAGCTCATCTAGCGGGGGGGCGAACACCGGGGAGCTGTTTTTT.

The gene calls are TRBV6-5 and TRBJ1-5; no firm D call. Deletions cut 5 bases from V and 4 bases from J, with 12 bases between. This CDR3 comprises 14 residues. The V gene's germline CDR1 is MNHEY and CDR2 SVGAGI. In DNA, the CDR3 is TGTGCCAGCAGTCATGCAGAATCTAATCAGCCCCAGCATTTT. Amino acid sequence: CASSHAESNQPQHF.